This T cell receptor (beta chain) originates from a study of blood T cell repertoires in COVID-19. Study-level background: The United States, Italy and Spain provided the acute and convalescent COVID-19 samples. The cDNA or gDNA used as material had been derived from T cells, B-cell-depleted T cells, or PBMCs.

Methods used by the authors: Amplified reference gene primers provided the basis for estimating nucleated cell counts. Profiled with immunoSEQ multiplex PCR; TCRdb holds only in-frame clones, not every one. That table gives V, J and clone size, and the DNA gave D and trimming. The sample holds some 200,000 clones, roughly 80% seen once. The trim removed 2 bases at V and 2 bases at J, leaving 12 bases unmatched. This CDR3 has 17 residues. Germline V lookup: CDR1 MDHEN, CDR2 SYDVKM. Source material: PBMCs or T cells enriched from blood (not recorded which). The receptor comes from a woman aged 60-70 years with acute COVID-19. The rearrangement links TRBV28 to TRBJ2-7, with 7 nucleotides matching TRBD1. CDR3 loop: CASSLIQDRFLPYEQYV. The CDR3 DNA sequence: TGTGCCAGCAGTTTAATCCAGGACAGGTTTTTGCCCTACGAGCAGTACGTC.